These 29 T cell receptor beta chains came from one sample sequenced in a study of T-cell reconstitution after alpha-beta-depleted transplantation in children. The TCRbeta library was prepared with unique molecular identifiers. A single record per CDR3 protein comes from TCRdb applying MiXCR to the PCR reads. Among about 870,000 distinct CDR3 sequences listed, 16% were seen once. Sequencing was performed on PBMCs, mostly from graft donor cells, taken 360 days after TCRalphabeta/CD19-depleted stem cell transplant. The receptor set was obtained from a male patient under 18 who had a stem cell transplant for acute lymphoblastic leukemia, so the T cells may come from the graft donor.

The chain carries TRBV5-1 and TRBJ2-5; 8 nucleotides agree with TRBD1. This CDR3 spans 15 amino acids. Germline CDR1 is SGHRS and CDR2 is YFSETQ. The V and J ends lost 4 bases and 7 bases, in that order; junction bases with no gene match: 12. Written as DNA, the CDR3 is TGCGCCAGCAGCGGACAGGGACTTACCAAGGGGACCCAGTACTTC. Residues: CASSGQGLTKGTQYF.

This clonotype was seen more than once but under ten times. CDR3 in DNA: TGTGCCAGCAGCTGGGCAGGTCCCCTATTCTCCACAGATACGCAGTATTTT. Amino acid sequence: CASSWAGPLFSTDTQYF. The chain couples TRBV11-1 to TRBJ2-3; D remains unclear. V gave up 4 bases and J gave up 2 bases, with 19 bases separating them. Germline CDR1 reads SGHAT; CDR2 reads FQDESV (reference sequence). CDR3 size: 17 residues.

The chain recombines TRBV24-1 with TRBJ2-1, with D possibly TRBD1 on 5 matching bases. This CDR3 spans 12 amino acids. Trimming shortened V by 6 bases and J by 9 bases, and 11 bases separated the two germline ends. The germline CDR1 and CDR2 sequences are KGHDR and SFDVKD. The CDR3 nucleotides read TGTGCCACCAGTTTGCAGGGCGGTGAGCAGTTCTTC. Its translation is CATSLQGGEQFF.

This chain uses TRBV7-2 with TRBJ2-1; D is uncertain. Germline CDR1 is SGHTA and CDR2 is FQGNSA. Trimming shortened V by 1 base and J by 6 bases, and 19 bases separated the two germline ends. The CDR3 has 17 residues. The CDR3 DNA reads as TGTGCCAGCAGCTTAGGGGGAACCGGCAGGTCCGGCAATGAGCAGTTCTTC. This translates into CASSLGGTGRSGNEQFF.

This clonotype was observed a handful of times. Here the CDR3 DNA reads TGCAGTGCTCAGGACTATACCTACAATGAGCAGTTCTTC. Translated, it gives CSAQDYTYNEQFF. This rearrangement joins TRBV20-1 to TRBJ2-1; possibly TRBD2 for D (6 bases). CDR3 length: 13 amino acids. V shed 5 bases and J shed 2 bases, with 10 bases lying between them. Germline loops: CDR1 DFQATT, CDR2 SNEGSKA (reference sequence).

This clonotype was recorded a few times. The gene calls are TRBV18 and TRBJ2-1, with D tentatively TRBD2 (6 bases). The CDR3 has 16 residues. Per the germline V gene, CDR1 is KGHSH and CDR2 is LQKENI. The V end was cut by 0 bases, the J end by 2 bases, with 11 bases between. The CDR3 protein is CASSPPGGRTYNEQFF. The CDR3 region has the DNA TGTGCCAGCTCACCACCAGGAGGGAGGACCTACAATGAGCAGTTCTTC.

In this sample, this clonotype turned up many times. The CDR3 DNA reads TGTGCCAGCAGTTACTCGATCGGGAGAGATACGCAGTATTTT. Its translation is CASSYSIGRDTQYF. The chain recombines TRBV6-5 with TRBJ2-3; D possibly corresponds to TRBD2 (6 bases). V lost 0 bases and J 5 bases, leaving 9 bases between the germline ends. CDR1 and CDR2 (germline): MNHEY, SVGAGI. CDR3 length: 14 amino acids.

This clonotype was detected only a few times. The rearrangement uses TRBV5-1 and TRBJ2-7; 8 bases fit TRBD2. Germline V gives CDR1 SGHRS, CDR2 YFSETQ. Trimming took 1 base from V and 2 from J; bases not matched to a gene: 11. CDR3 length: 17 residues. The CDR3 reads CASSLRPGTRDAYEQYF. DNA of the CDR3: TGCGCCAGCAGCTTGAGACCGGGGACTAGAGATGCCTACGAGCAGTACTTC.

This clonotype was detected a few times. The V call is TRBV5-1, the J call TRBJ2-7; D gene ambiguous. The CDR3 contains 14 residues. The V and J ends lost 5 bases and 3 bases respectively, with 15 bases between them. Germline V gene lookup returns CDR1 SGHRS and CDR2 YFSETQ. CDR3 protein: CASREFPRYYEQYF. The CDR3 bases are TGCGCCAGCAGGGAGTTCCCTCGATACTACGAGCAGTACTTC.

The chain has TRBV13 and TRBJ1-6, with TRBD1 matching over 9 bases. There are 17 residues in the CDR3. Germline V gene lookup returns CDR1 PRHDT and CDR2 FYEKMQ (reference sequence). V was clipped by 0 bases and J by 9 bases; unmatched bases: 9. The CDR3 is CASSLGLSGTGRSPLHF. For the CDR3, the DNA is TGTGCCAGCAGCTTAGGTCTGAGTGGGACAGGGCGTTCACCCCTCCACTTT.

This clonotype has more than one count but fewer than ten. The J gene is TRBJ1-6, the V gene TRBV11-2; D is undetermined. V lost 5 bases, J lost 6 bases, and 14 bases lay in between. The V gene's germline CDR1 is SGHAT and CDR2 FQNNGV. CDR3 length: 15 residues. CDR3 amino acids: CASSLLGGFNSPLHF. DNA for the CDR3: TGTGCCAGCAGCCTCTTAGGCGGTTTTAATTCACCCCTCCACTTT.

This clonotype was seen more than once but under ten times. The genes are TRBV12-3 or TRBV12-4 and TRBJ2-5, with a weak D call TRBD2 (5 bases). Deletions cut 6 bases from V and 5 bases from J, with 10 bases between. This CDR3 has 12 residues. CDR3 in DNA: TGTGCCAGCAGGCTAGCCTGGGAGACCCAGTACTTC. This translates into CASRLAWETQYF.

J is TRBJ2-3 and V is TRBV20-1; D is unresolved. The length of the CDR3 is 14 residues. Trimming took 1 base from V and 2 from J, leaving 10 bases between them. Germline values: CDR1 DFQATT, CDR2 SNEGSKA (reference sequence). CDR3: CSARVTFNTDTQYF. CDR3 in DNA: TGCAGTGCTAGAGTGACTTTTAACACAGATACGCAGTATTTT.

This clonotype showed up many times. This chain uses TRBV11-2 with TRBJ1-1; weak D call: TRBD1 (5 bases). Per germline, CDR1 SGHAT and CDR2 FQNNGV. V lost 1 base and J lost 9, with 15 bases in between. The CDR3 has 14 amino acids. Here the CDR3 DNA reads TGTGCCAGCAGCTTAGGTTGGGGGAACCCCCAAGCTTTCTTT. Protein: CASSLGWGNPQAFF.

This clonotype was found a few times. The chain combines TRBV7-9 with TRBJ2-1; D uncertain. The CDR3 is 15 residues long. The V gene lost 0 bases and the J gene lost 4 bases, with 10 bases spanning the gap. Germline CDR1 reads SEHNR; CDR2 reads FQNEAQ (reference sequence). CDR3 DNA: TGTGCCAGCAGCTTAGCTCAGGTGTTGTACAATGAGCAGTTCTTC. The encoded protein is CASSLAQVLYNEQFF.

The chain uses TRBV4-1 and TRBJ2-7; no firm D call. Looked up from germline, CDR1 is MGHRA and CDR2 is YSYEKL. V gave up 2 bases and J gave up 0 bases, with 8 bases separating them. The CDR3 loop spans 14 amino acids. CDR3 loop: CASSQPRSSYEQYF. In DNA, the CDR3 is TGCGCCAGCAGCCAACCCCGGAGCTCCTACGAGCAGTACTTC.

This clonotype showed up many times. The chain is built from TRBV3-1 and TRBJ2-3, with TRBD2 identical over 7 bases. J was trimmed by 5 bases and V by 0 bases; bases with no gene match: 5. The CDR3 totals 15 residues. From germline, CDR1 is LGHDT and CDR2 YNNKEL (reference sequence). The DNA of the CDR3 is TGTGCCAGCAGCCAAGAGGCGGGAGCTGGAGATACGCAGTATTTT. Residues: CASSQEAGAGDTQYF.

This clonotype was counted a few times. This chain uses TRBV5-1 with TRBJ1-2; 8 positions match TRBD1. Germline CDR1 SGHRS, CDR2 YFSETQ. The CDR3 covers 14 residues. V was clipped by 4 bases and J by 5 bases; unmatched bases: 7. The CDR3 DNA follows: TGCGCCAGCAGCCCCGGACAGGGAAAGTATGGCTACACCTTC. This sequence encodes CASSPGQGKYGYTF. The variable domain in full, with the rest retrieved from reference TRBV5-1 and TRBJ1-2, is KAGVTQTPRYLIKTRGQQVTLSCSPISGHRSVSWYQQTPGQGLQFLFEYFSETQRNKGNFPGRFSGRQFSNSRSEMNVSTLELGDSALYLCASSPGQGKYGYTFGSGTRLTVV.

V gene TRBV7-6 combines with J gene TRBJ1-1, with D perhaps matching TRBD1 (5 bases). From germline, CDR1 is SGHVS and CDR2 FNYEAQ. Trimming left V 0 bases short and J 0 bases short, with 17 bases between. CDR3 length: 18 amino acids. Here the CDR3 DNA reads TGTGCCAGCAGCTTAGCCCTGGGGGGGGATGGAATGAACACTGAAGCTTTCTTT. Amino acid sequence: CASSLALGGDGMNTEAFF.

This clonotype was observed at least ten times. The V and J genes are TRBV5-6 and TRBJ2-7, with TRBD2 matching 9 bases. This CDR3 has 15 amino acids. J gave up 0 bases and V 4 bases, and 5 bases lay outside the gene matches. Germline V gene lookup returns CDR1 SGHDT and CDR2 YYEEEE. The CDR3 loop is CASSIGLASSYEQYF. The CDR3 DNA reads TGTGCCAGCAGCATCGGACTAGCGTCCTCCTACGAGCAGTACTTC.

This clonotype has only a few counts. The chain combines TRBV20-1 with TRBJ1-5, with D maybe TRBD1 (5 bases). Trimming pared 2 bases from V and 3 bases from J, leaving 26 bases between. The CDR3 consists of 19 residues. From germline, CDR1 is DFQATT and CDR2 SNEGSKA (reference sequence). The CDR3 here is CSARFQGRAALYDNQPQHF. CDR3 nucleotide sequence: TGCAGTGCTAGATTCCAGGGCCGAGCGGCGCTATATGACAATCAGCCCCAGCATTTT.

This clonotype has just a few counts. In DNA, the CDR3 is TGCAGTGCTAGAGTTTTACGGGATTCGGTCTACGAGCAGTACTTC. Translated: CSARVLRDSVYEQYF. J is TRBJ2-7 and V is TRBV20-1; D might be TRBD2 (5 bases). Germline assignment: CDR1 DFQATT and CDR2 SNEGSKA (reference sequence). CDR3 length equals 15 residues. Deletions cut 1 base from V and 3 bases from J, with 16 bases between.

Many counts were recorded for this clonotype. The genes are TRBV27 and TRBJ2-7, with 7 nucleotides matching TRBD1. Per the germline V gene, CDR1 is MNHEY and CDR2 is SMNVEV (reference sequence). The trim removed 6 bases at V and 3 bases at J, leaving 5 bases unmatched. This CDR3 has 13 amino acids. As DNA, the CDR3 is TGTGCCAGCAGCAGGACAGGCCACTACGAGCAGTACTTC. Translation gives CASSRTGHYEQYF.

This clonotype turned up a few times. The chain links TRBV7-6 to TRBJ2-7; D is possibly TRBD2 (5 bases). This CDR3 has 15 amino acids. Deletions cut 1 base from V and 3 bases from J, with 13 bases between. Germline values: CDR1 SGHVS, CDR2 FNYEAQ. The DNA for the CDR3 is TGTGCCAGCAGCTTAGAGGCAGGACTTATCTACGAGCAGTACTTC. Protein: CASSLEAGLIYEQYF.

This clonotype was observed at least ten times. The chain employs TRBV9 and TRBJ2-7; D remains ambiguous. Germline CDR1 and CDR2: SGDLS and YYNGEE. The CDR3 is 14 residues long. V shed 0 bases and J shed 5 bases, with 12 bases lying between them. CDR3 region: CASSVEPGVNEQYF. The CDR3 nucleotides read TGTGCCAGCAGCGTAGAACCAGGAGTAAACGAGCAGTACTTC.

This chain links TRBV12-3 or TRBV12-4 with TRBJ2-1, with TRBD2 matching 14 bases. The CDR3 spans 19 residues. Trimming took 7 bases from V and 15 from J; bases not matched to a gene: 26. The CDR3, as DNA: TGTGCCAGCACCCATGGGGGACTAGCGGGAGTATCGAACTTATGGAGAAGGTTCTTC. It translates to CASTHGGLAGVSNLWRRFF.

The rearrangement joins TRBV7-9 to TRBJ2-5; 11 bases are shared with TRBD2. The CDR3 runs 14 residues. The V gene end was trimmed by 5 bases and the J gene end by 14 bases; junction bases not matched to a gene: 13. Germline CDR1 SEHNR, CDR2 FQNEAQ (reference sequence). The CDR3 bases are TGTGCCAGCAGCGACTACCCTACTAGCGGGGGAGGCTACTTC. Residues: CASSDYPTSGGGYF.

The CDR3 DNA reads TGTGCCATCAGTGGTATCCAGGGAAACATTCAGTACTTC. Its protein product is CAISGIQGNIQYF. The chain is built from TRBV10-3 and TRBJ2-4; D perhaps matches TRBD1 (5 bases). Trimming took off 4 bases at V and 6 bases at J, with 10 bases between the two ends. CDR1 is ENHRY, CDR2 SYGVKD, per germline. CDR3 length: 13 residues.

The gene calls are TRBV5-1 and TRBJ2-7; D possibly corresponds to TRBD1 (5 bases). The CDR3 extends over 13 amino acids. Germline CDR1 SGHRS, CDR2 YFSETQ. Trimming removed 2 bases from V and 5 bases from J, with 11 bases in between. This CDR3 reads CASSLFQGNEQYF. The DNA for the CDR3 is TGCGCCAGCAGCTTATTTCAGGGTAACGAGCAGTACTTC.